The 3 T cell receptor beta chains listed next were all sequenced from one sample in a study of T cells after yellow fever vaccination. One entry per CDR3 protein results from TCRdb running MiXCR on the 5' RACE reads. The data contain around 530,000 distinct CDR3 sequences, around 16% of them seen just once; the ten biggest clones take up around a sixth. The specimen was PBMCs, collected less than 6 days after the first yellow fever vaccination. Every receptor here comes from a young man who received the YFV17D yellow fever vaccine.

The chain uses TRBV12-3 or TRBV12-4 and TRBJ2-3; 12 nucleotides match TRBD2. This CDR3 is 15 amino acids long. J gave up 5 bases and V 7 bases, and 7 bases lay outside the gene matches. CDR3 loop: CASTLLAGGQDTQYF. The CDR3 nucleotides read TGTGCCAGCACCCTCCTAGCGGGGGGGCAAGATACGCAGTATTTT.

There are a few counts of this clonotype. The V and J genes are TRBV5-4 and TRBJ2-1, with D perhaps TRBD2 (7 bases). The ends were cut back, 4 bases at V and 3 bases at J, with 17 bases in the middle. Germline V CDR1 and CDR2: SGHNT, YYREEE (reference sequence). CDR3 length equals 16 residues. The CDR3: CASSTGGGAIYNEQFF. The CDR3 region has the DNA TGTGCCAGCAGCACGGGCGGGGGCGCGATCTACAATGAGCAGTTCTTC.

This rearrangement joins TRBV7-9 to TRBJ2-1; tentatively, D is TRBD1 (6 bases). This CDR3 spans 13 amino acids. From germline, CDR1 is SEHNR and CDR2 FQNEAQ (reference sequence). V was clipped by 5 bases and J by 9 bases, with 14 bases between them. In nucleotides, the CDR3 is TGTGCCAGCAGCGGAGGAACAGGGATTGAGCAGTTCTTC. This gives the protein CASSGGTGIEQFF.